There are a few counts of the clone carrying this TCR beta chain. Its target is not known. Between the trimmed V and J ends, which lost 0 bases and 2 bases, there was a span of 6 bases. Germline V gene lookup returns CDR1 SGHRS and CDR2 YFSETQ. The CDR3 runs 14 residues. TCRdb ran MiXCR on the 5' RACE reads and lists one entry per CDR3 protein. Of 500,000 to 650,000 distinct CDR3 sequences listed, about 22% are singletons. The data belong to a study of T-cell memory formation after mild COVID-19. Study-level points and caveats: Clones that shrank (day 15 to 85) were balanced CD4/CD8, whereas later expanders leaned CD4+.

The sequencing input was PBMCs or a T cell subset sorted from them (not recorded which). The V and J genes are TRBV5-1 and TRBJ2-1; the D is unclear. The source is an adult woman who had mild COVID-19 (a few samples of this study predate the infection). Cell type and time point are not known. The CDR3 region has the DNA TGCGCCAGCAGCTTGGACATTACCTACAATGAGCAGTTCTTC. Its translation is CASSLDITYNEQFF.